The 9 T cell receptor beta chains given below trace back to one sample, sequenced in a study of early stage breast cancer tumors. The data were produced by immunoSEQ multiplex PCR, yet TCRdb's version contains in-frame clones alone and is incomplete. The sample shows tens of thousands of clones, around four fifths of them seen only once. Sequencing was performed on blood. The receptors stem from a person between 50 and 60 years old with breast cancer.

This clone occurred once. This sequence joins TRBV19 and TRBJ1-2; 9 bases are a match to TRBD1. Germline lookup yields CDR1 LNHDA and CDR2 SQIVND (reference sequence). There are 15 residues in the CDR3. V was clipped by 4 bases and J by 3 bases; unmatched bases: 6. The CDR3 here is CASSRRTGGDYGYTF. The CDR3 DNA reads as TGTGCCAGTAGTAGACGTACAGGGGGCGACTATGGCTACACCTTC.

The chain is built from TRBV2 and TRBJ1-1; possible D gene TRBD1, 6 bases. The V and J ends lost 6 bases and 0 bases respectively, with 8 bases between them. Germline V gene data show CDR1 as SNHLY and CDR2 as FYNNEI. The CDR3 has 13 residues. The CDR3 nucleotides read TGTGCCAGCAGGGGACACATGAACACTGAAGCTTTCTTT. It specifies CASRGHMNTEAFF.

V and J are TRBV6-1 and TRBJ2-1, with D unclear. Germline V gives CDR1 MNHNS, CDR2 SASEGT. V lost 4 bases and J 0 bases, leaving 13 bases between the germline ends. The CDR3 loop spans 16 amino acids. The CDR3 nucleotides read TGTGCCAGCAGTGGAACGGTGGGTAGCTCCTACAATGAGCAGTTCTTC. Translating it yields CASSGTVGSSYNEQFF.

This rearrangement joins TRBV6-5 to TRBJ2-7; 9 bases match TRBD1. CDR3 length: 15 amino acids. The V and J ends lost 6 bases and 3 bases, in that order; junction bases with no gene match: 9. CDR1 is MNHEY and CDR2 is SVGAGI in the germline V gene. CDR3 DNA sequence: TGTGCCAGCAGCCAACGGGGACAGGGAAGCTACGAGCAGTACTTC. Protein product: CASSQRGQGSYEQYF.

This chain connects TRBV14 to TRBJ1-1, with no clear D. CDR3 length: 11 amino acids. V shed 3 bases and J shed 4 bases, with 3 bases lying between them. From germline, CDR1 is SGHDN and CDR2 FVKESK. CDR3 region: CASSQSTEAFF. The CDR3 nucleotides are TGTGCCAGCAGCCAGTCCACTGAAGCTTTCTTT.

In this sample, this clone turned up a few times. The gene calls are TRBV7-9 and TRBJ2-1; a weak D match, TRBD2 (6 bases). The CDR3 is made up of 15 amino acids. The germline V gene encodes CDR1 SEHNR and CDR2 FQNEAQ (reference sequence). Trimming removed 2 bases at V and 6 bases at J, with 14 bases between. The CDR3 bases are TGTGCCAGCAGCTTAATGGCGGGGCCGGGCAATGAGCAGTTCTTC. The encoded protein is CASSLMAGPGNEQFF. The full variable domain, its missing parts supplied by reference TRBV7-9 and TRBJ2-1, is DTGVSQNPRHKITKRGQNVTFRCDPISEHNRLYWYRQTLGQGPEFLTYFQNEAQLEKSRLLSDRFSAERPKGSFSTLEIQRTEQGDSAMYLCASSLMAGPGNEQFFGPGTRLTVL.

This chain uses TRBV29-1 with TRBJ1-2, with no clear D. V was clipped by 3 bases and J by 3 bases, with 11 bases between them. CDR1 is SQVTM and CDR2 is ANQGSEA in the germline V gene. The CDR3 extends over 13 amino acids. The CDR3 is CSVESGLDYGYTF. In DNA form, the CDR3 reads TGCAGCGTTGAGTCGGGGTTGGACTATGGCTACACCTTC.

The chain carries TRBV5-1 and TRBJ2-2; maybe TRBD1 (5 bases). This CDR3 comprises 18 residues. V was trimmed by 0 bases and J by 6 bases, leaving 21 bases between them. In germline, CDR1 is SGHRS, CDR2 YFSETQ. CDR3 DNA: TGCGCCAGCAGCTTGGTTTTAAGGACAACCAGGATGGCCGGGGAGCTGTTTTTT. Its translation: CASSLVLRTTRMAGELFF.

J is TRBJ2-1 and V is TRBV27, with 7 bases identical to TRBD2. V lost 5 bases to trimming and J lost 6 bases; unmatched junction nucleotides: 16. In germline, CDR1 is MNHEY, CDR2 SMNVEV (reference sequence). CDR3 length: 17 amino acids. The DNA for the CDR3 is TGTGCCAGCAGTCGAGCCTCGGGGGGTGTCAGTCTCAATGAGCAGTTCTTC. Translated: CASSRASGGVSLNEQFF.